The 15 T cell receptor beta chains in this list originate from one sample, sequenced in a study of blood T cell repertoires in COVID-19. This table comes from immunoSEQ multiplex PCR, and its TCRdb copy is limited to in-frame clones, with some not included. The sample includes 55,000 to 80,000 clones, 85% to 90% of them seen just once. Material for sequencing was peripheral blood. Every receptor here comes from a man between 65 and 79 years old with acute or convalescent COVID-19.

The chain joins TRBV9 to TRBJ1-1; 11 nucleotides match TRBD1. V gave up 2 bases and J gave up 0 bases; unmatched junction bases: 6. The CDR3 loop spans 17 amino acids. Germline V gene sequence: CDR1 SGDLS, CDR2 YYNGEE. In DNA, the CDR3 is TGTGCCAGCAGCGTCTCCGGGACAGGGGGTATGAACACTGAAGCTTTCTTT. Encoded protein: CASSVSGTGGMNTEAFF.

The chain uses TRBV7-9 and TRBJ2-1; 8 bases align to TRBD2. J lost 4 bases, V lost 5 bases, and 10 bases had no gene match. Germline lookup yields CDR1 SEHNR and CDR2 FQNEAQ (reference sequence). The CDR3 has 16 amino acids. The CDR3 sequence: CASSPAAGGLYNEQFF. DNA for the CDR3: TGTGCCAGCAGCCCGGCCGCGGGGGGCCTATACAATGAGCAGTTCTTC.

CDR3 sequence: CASSLRRIGVSYNEQFF. CDR3 in DNA: TGCGCCAGCAGCTTGCGGAGAATAGGGGTCTCCTACAATGAGCAGTTCTTC. The chain joins TRBV5-1 to TRBJ2-1; D is possibly TRBD1 (5 bases). Trimming pared 1 base from V and 0 bases from J, leaving 14 bases between. CDR1 SGHRS and CDR2 YFSETQ come from the germline V gene. The CDR3 sequence is 17 residues long.

This chain joins TRBV3-1 (or the pseudogene TRBV3-2) and TRBJ2-5, with 7 positions matching TRBD2. The CDR3 runs to 15 residues. Germline CDR1 is LGHDT and CDR2 is YNNKEL (reference sequence). Germline trimming cut 6 bases from V and 1 base from J; bases unmatched to any gene: 8. The CDR3 DNA reads as TGTGCCAGCAGACACGGGGGGAAGGTCCAAGAGACCCAGTACTTC. Translating it yields CASRHGGKVQETQYF.

The chain recombines TRBV5-5 with TRBJ2-1, with 10 bases that match TRBD2. Germline CDR1 reads SGHKS; CDR2 reads YYEKEE (reference sequence). The CDR3 length is 17 residues. With V trimmed by 7 bases and J by 12 bases, 22 bases remained unmatched. The CDR3 protein is CASGSGGESGRVSGQFF. CDR3 nucleotides: TGTGCCAGCGGCAGCGGGGGTGAGAGCGGGAGGGTTTCTGGGCAGTTCTTC.

This rearrangement joins TRBV2 to TRBJ1-1; 9 nucleotides align to TRBD1. In germline, CDR1 is SNHLY, CDR2 FYNNEI. This CDR3 is 13 amino acids long. The V segment lost 8 bases and the J segment 0 bases; nucleotides outside the gene matches: 1. CDR3 loop: CASGQGMNTEAFF. DNA for the CDR3: TGTGCCAGCGGACAGGGGATGAACACTGAAGCTTTCTTT. Full variable domain (outside the CDR3, taken from reference TRBV2 and TRBJ1-1): EPEVTQTPSHQVTQMGQEVILRCVPISNHLYFYWYRQILGQKVEFLVSFYNNEISEKSEIFDDQFSVERPDGSNFTLKIRSTKLEDSAMYFCASGQGMNTEAFFGQGTRLTVV.

This chain links TRBV7-9 with TRBJ2-3; 7 nucleotides agree with TRBD1. This CDR3 is 14 amino acids long. Germline V lookup: CDR1 SEHNR, CDR2 FQNEAQ (reference sequence). V lost 4 bases and J lost 4; bases outside the gene matches: 5. CDR3 loop: CASSSTGVADTQYF. Here the CDR3 DNA reads TGTGCCAGCAGCTCTACAGGGGTGGCAGATACGCAGTATTTT.

CDR3 protein: CASLTPLNEKLFF. CDR3 sequence (DNA): TGTGCCAGCCTTACGCCACTTAATGAAAAACTGTTTTTT. This chain links TRBV24-1 with TRBJ1-4; D uncertain. V was shortened by 11 bases and J by 4 bases, with 13 bases between the two germline ends. In germline, CDR1 is KGHDR, CDR2 SFDVKD. This CDR3 contains 13 residues.

The rearrangement joins TRBV28 to TRBJ1-1; 7 positions agree with TRBD1. Germline V gene data show CDR1 as MDHEN and CDR2 as SYDVKM. J gave up 9 bases and V 6 bases, and 13 bases lay outside the gene matches. The CDR3 has 14 amino acids. The CDR3 nucleotides are TGTGCCAGCAGCCCAACACCCGGGAGGGGGCAAGCTTTCTTT. Its protein is CASSPTPGRGQAFF.

J is TRBJ1-5 and V is TRBV7-2; 10 bases fit TRBD1. Germline values: CDR1 SGHTA, CDR2 FQGNSA. V gave up 5 bases and J gave up 1 base; unmatched junction bases: 2. There are 15 residues in the CDR3. CDR3 amino acids: CASSPGQGSNQPQHF. CDR3 nucleotides: TGTGCCAGCAGCCCGGGACAGGGGAGCAATCAGCCCCAGCATTTT.

The rearrangement joins TRBV2 to TRBJ1-5; D is uncertain. V was trimmed by 6 bases and J by 0 bases, leaving 15 bases between them. Per the germline V gene, CDR1 is SNHLY and CDR2 is FYNNEI. The CDR3 length is 16 residues. The CDR3 nucleotides read TGTGCCAGCAGCGAGCAACTTAGAGGTAGCAATCAGCCCCAGCATTTT. It translates to CASSEQLRGSNQPQHF.

This clone turned up a few times. The rearrangement joins TRBV19 to TRBJ1-1; D ambiguous. The V and J ends lost 2 bases and 9 bases respectively, with 10 bases between them. Germline V CDR1 and CDR2: LNHDA, SQIVND (reference sequence). The CDR3 extends over 12 amino acids. The CDR3 coding sequence is TGTGCCAGTAGTATACCCGGGTGGCAAGCTTTCTTT. It is translated as CASSIPGWQAFF.

V is TRBV2 and J is TRBJ1-2; D may be TRBD1 (5 bases). Trimming stripped 3 bases from V and 4 bases from J, with 15 bases between. The CDR3 spans 15 residues. In germline, CDR1 is SNHLY, CDR2 FYNNEI. DNA for the CDR3: TGTGCCAGCAGTGACGTCGAGATCCAGGGCTATGGCTACACCTTC. Amino acid sequence: CASSDVEIQGYGYTF.

The V gene is TRBV3-1 (or the pseudogene TRBV3-2), the J gene TRBJ2-3; D gene unclear. The CDR3 totals 15 residues. Germline assignment: CDR1 LGHDT and CDR2 YNNKEL (reference sequence). V was clipped by 5 bases and J by 1 base, with 13 bases between them. CDR3 in DNA: TGTGCCAGCAGCTCACGGTGGTCTGGCACAGATACGCAGTATTTT. Translation: CASSSRWSGTDTQYF.

This chain joins TRBV6-5 and TRBJ1-4; TRBD1 matches at 9 bases. The CDR3 extends over 15 amino acids. The trim removed 5 bases at V and 5 bases at J, leaving 6 bases unmatched. CDR1 is MNHEY, CDR2 SVGAGI, per germline. The CDR3: CASSRMTGGNEKLFF. The CDR3, as DNA: TGTGCCAGCAGTCGGATGACAGGGGGGAATGAAAAACTGTTTTTT.